One and the same sample provided the 30 T cell receptor beta chains below, sequenced in a study of T cells in localized non-small cell lung cancer. Assay: immunoSEQ multiplex PCR; the TCRdb copy retains only in-frame clones and omits some. The data hold tens of thousands of clones, with roughly 90% observed a single time. The specimen comprised peripheral blood, sampled before any cancer treatment. The receptors shown here come from a man aged 40 to 70 with stage I lung adenocarcinoma.

V is TRBV11-2 and J is TRBJ1-4; D unclear. The CDR3 spans 11 residues. The germline gives CDR1 SGHAT, CDR2 FQNNGV. The V end was cut by 1 base, the J end by 8 bases, with 2 bases between. In DNA, the CDR3 is TGTGCCAGCAGCTTAGGGGAAAAACTGTTTTTT. It yields the protein CASSLGEKLFF.

Worth noting for this clone: One end of the junction fails to match germline, which may point to a read error. The rearrangement joins TRBV28 to TRBJ2-7, with a weak D call TRBD2 (5 bases). The V gene's germline CDR1 is MDHEN and CDR2 SYDVKM. The CDR3 is 11 residues long. CDR3 loop: CASSPGYGQYF. CDR3 sequence (DNA): TGTGCCAGCAGTCCGGGGTACGGGCAGTACTTC.

V is TRBV9 and J is TRBJ2-7, with 8 bases matching TRBD1. The CDR3 consists of 14 residues. The germline V gene has CDR1 SGDLS and CDR2 YYNGEE. J was trimmed by 0 bases and V by 7 bases; bases with no gene match: 6. CDR3 region: CASAKTGASYEQYF. As DNA, the CDR3 is TGTGCCAGCGCCAAGACAGGGGCCTCCTACGAGCAGTACTTC. Drawing the rest from reference TRBV9 and TRBJ2-7, the complete variable domain is DSGVTQTPKHLITATGQRVTLRCSPRSGDLSVYWYQQSLDQGLQFLIQYYNGEERAKGNILERFSAQQFPDLHSELNLSSLELGDSALYFCASAKTGASYEQYFGPGTRLTVT.

In regard to this clone: At one of its ends the junction is not consistent with the germline gene, which may arise from a read error. The chain has TRBV7-7 and TRBJ1-2; D is unclear. CDR1 is SSHAT, CDR2 FNYEAQ, per germline (reference sequence). This CDR3 is built from 16 residues. CDR3 nucleotide sequence: TGTGCTAGCAGCTTTTATCTGGGATGGAAGGGCTATGGCTACACCTTC. This sequence encodes CASSFYLGWKGYGYTF.

This clone has a handful of counts. The genes are TRBV9 and TRBJ2-4; D is unclear. Between the trimmed V and J ends, which lost 0 bases and 4 bases, there was a span of 8 bases. Germline assignment: CDR1 SGDLS and CDR2 YYNGEE. The CDR3 runs 14 residues. Here the CDR3 DNA reads TGTGCCAGCAGCGTAGAGCCAGTAAAAAACATTCAGTACTTC. Its translation is CASSVEPVKNIQYF. Using reference TRBV9 and TRBJ2-4 for the parts outside the CDR3, the full variable domain is DSGVTQTPKHLITATGQRVTLRCSPRSGDLSVYWYQQSLDQGLQFLIQYYNGEERAKGNILERFSAQQFPDLHSELNLSSLELGDSALYFCASSVEPVKNIQYFGAGTRLSVL.

The rearrangement uses TRBV11-3 and TRBJ2-7; D assignment may be TRBD1 or TRBD2 (6 bases each). Trimming removed 0 bases at V and 2 bases at J, with 11 bases between. The CDR3 spans 15 residues. CDR1 is SGHNT, CDR2 YENEEA, per germline. CDR3 region: CASSLDGGGTYEQYF. The CDR3, as DNA: TGTGCCAGCAGCTTAGACGGAGGGGGTACCTACGAGCAGTACTTC.

The rearrangement joins TRBV9 to TRBJ1-1, with D maybe TRBD1 (6 bases). There are 17 residues in the CDR3. Germline CDR1 reads SGDLS; CDR2 reads YYNGEE. Trimming pared 3 bases from V and 1 base from J, leaving 19 bases between. CDR3 protein: CASSGDPRGGTNTEAFF. The DNA of the CDR3 is TGTGCCAGCAGCGGCGATCCCCGGGGGGGCACGAACACTGAAGCTTTCTTT.

The gene calls are TRBV7-9 and TRBJ2-4; no clear D. Germline CDR1 and CDR2: SEHNR and FQNEAQ (reference sequence). The length of the CDR3 is 13 residues. Between the trimmed V and J ends, which lost 5 bases and 6 bases, there was a span of 11 bases. CDR3 nucleotides: TGTGCCAGCAGCGGCACCGCAGGAAACATTCAGTACTTC. Translating it yields CASSGTAGNIQYF.

The J gene is TRBJ2-1, the V gene TRBV6-1; perhaps TRBD1 as D (5 bases). Trimming stripped 3 bases from V and 5 bases from J, with 8 bases between. The germline V gene has CDR1 MNHNS and CDR2 SASEGT. The CDR3 extends over 13 amino acids. The CDR3: CASSDTGHNEQFF. The CDR3 DNA follows: TGTGCCAGCAGTGATACAGGTCACAATGAGCAGTTCTTC.

This chain connects TRBV11-3 to TRBJ2-5, with a possible D match to TRBD2 (6 bases). CDR1 and CDR2 (germline): SGHNT, YENEEA. The V gene lost 0 bases and the J gene lost 2 bases, with 10 bases spanning the gap. The CDR3 spans 15 residues. In DNA, the CDR3 is TGTGCCAGCAGCTTAGACGGGGGATCTCAAGAGACCCAGTACTTC. The encoded protein is CASSLDGGSQETQYF.

The genes are TRBV19 and TRBJ2-1; TRBD2 matches at 11 bases. The CDR3 loop spans 14 amino acids. V lost 6 bases and J lost 7; bases outside the gene matches: 5. Germline V gene data show CDR1 as LNHDA and CDR2 as SQIVND (reference sequence). The CDR3 sequence: CASRPGTSGNEQFF. The DNA for the CDR3 is TGTGCCAGTAGACCCGGGACTAGCGGAAATGAGCAGTTCTTC. Drawing the rest from reference TRBV19 and TRBJ2-1, the complete variable domain is DGGITQSPKYLFRKEGQNVTLSCEQNLNHDAMYWYRQDPGQGLRLIYYSQIVNDFQKGDIAEGYSVSREKKESFPLTVTSAQKNPTAFYLCASRPGTSGNEQFFGPGTRLTVL.

V gene TRBV19 combines with J gene TRBJ1-1; possible D gene TRBD1, 5 bases. The CDR3 extends over 15 amino acids. Trimming took off 1 base at V and 0 bases at J, with 9 bases between the two ends. CDR1 LNHDA and CDR2 SQIVND come from the germline V gene (reference sequence). The CDR3 nucleotides read TGTGCCAGTAGTATAGGTTTCAGGGTGAACACTGAAGCTTTCTTT. As protein: CASSIGFRVNTEAFF.

This clone occurred a few times. This rearrangement joins TRBV30 to TRBJ2-1; 12 nucleotides align to TRBD1. J was trimmed by 8 bases and V by 5 bases; bases with no gene match: 10. CDR1 and CDR2 from the germline V gene are GTSNPN and SVGIG (reference sequence). The CDR3 covers 15 residues. CDR3 amino acids: CAWGWGTGGRDEQFF. The CDR3 DNA follows: TGTGCCTGGGGCTGGGGGACAGGGGGCCGAGATGAGCAGTTCTTC.

V usage is TRBV6-5 and J usage is TRBJ1-2; D is ambiguous. Germline V lookup: CDR1 MNHEY, CDR2 SVGAGI. The V gene lost 0 bases and the J gene lost 8 bases, with 19 bases spanning the gap. There are 16 residues in the CDR3. In nucleotides, the CDR3 is TGTGCCAGCAGTTACTCGATAGCTCCAGTTCGCGACGGCTACACCTTC. This sequence encodes CASSYSIAPVRDGYTF.

This clone was observed once. The chain links TRBV6-5 to TRBJ2-7, with 7 bases that match TRBD2. After removal of 6 bases from V and 1 base from J, the junction contained 6 bases not matched to a gene. The CDR3 covers 14 residues. The germline V gene encodes CDR1 MNHEY and CDR2 SVGAGI. CDR3 in amino acids: CASSRPGGSYEQYF. CDR3 DNA sequence: TGTGCCAGCAGCCGCCCGGGGGGATCCTACGAGCAGTACTTC.

The gene calls are TRBV10-3 and TRBJ1-1; tentative D call: TRBD1 (5 bases). Germline-derived CDR1 and CDR2 are ENHRY and SYGVKD. V was cut by 2 bases and J by 6 bases, with 16 bases left in between. The length of the CDR3 is 15 residues. In DNA, the CDR3 is TGTGCCATCAGTGAGACAGGTTCGGGGCGTCCTGAAGCTTTCTTT. Translation gives CAISETGSGRPEAFF.

The chain combines TRBV9 with TRBJ2-5, with D hard to call. This CDR3 has 13 amino acids. Germline values: CDR1 SGDLS, CDR2 YYNGEE. The V end lost 4 bases, the J end lost 4 bases, and 11 bases lay between the germline ends. CDR3 sequence reads: CASSPVGLETQYF. The CDR3 nucleotides are TGTGCCAGCAGCCCCGTTGGCCTAGAGACCCAGTACTTC.

The chain has TRBV6-5 and TRBJ2-7; D is unresolved. Germline CDR1 and CDR2: MNHEY and SVGAGI. CDR3 size: 13 residues. V was trimmed by 5 bases and J by 5 bases, leaving 13 bases between them. For the CDR3, the DNA is TGTGCCAGCAGTCTTGGCTGGAGCGACGAGCAGTACTTC. Protein product: CASSLGWSDEQYF.

The V and J genes are TRBV7-2 and TRBJ1-1, with D possibly TRBD1 on 6 matching bases. Germline assignment: CDR1 SGHTA and CDR2 FQGNSA. The CDR3 has 15 residues. V lost 2 bases, J lost 6 bases, and 16 bases lay in between. The DNA of the CDR3 is TGTGCCAGCAGCTTAACGGGTGGGCCAGGGGCTGAAGCTTTCTTT. Its translation: CASSLTGGPGAEAFF.

This clone has only one observation. This chain joins TRBV7-9 and TRBJ2-1; TRBD2 matches 8 bases. CDR3 size: 14 residues. Trimming at V came to 5 bases and at J to 7 bases, leaving 7 bases not matched to a gene. Germline CDR1 reads SEHNR; CDR2 reads FQNEAQ (reference sequence). The CDR3 is CASSRSGGGNEQFF. The CDR3 nucleotides read TGTGCCAGCAGCAGAAGCGGGGGAGGGAATGAGCAGTTCTTC.

The chain has TRBV19 and TRBJ2-4, with D perhaps assigned TRBD1 or TRBD2 (5 bases each). Trimming removed 6 bases from V and 6 bases from J, with 12 bases in between. CDR1 LNHDA and CDR2 SQIVND come from the germline V gene (reference sequence). CDR3 size: 13 residues. Written as DNA, the CDR3 is TGTGCCAGTAGCGAGGGGCAGGGAAACATTCAGTACTTC. This translates into CASSEGQGNIQYF.

V is TRBV30 and J is TRBJ1-5; D gene unclear. The CDR3 contains 15 residues. Trimming took off 1 base at V and 0 bases at J, with 10 bases between the two ends. Germline lookup yields CDR1 GTSNPN and CDR2 SVGIG (reference sequence). The CDR3 DNA follows: TGTGCCTGGAGTGGGGCAGGTATTAGCAATCAGCCCCAGCATTTT. Amino acids: CAWSGAGISNQPQHF. Filled out from reference TRBV30 and TRBJ1-5, the complete variable domain reads SQTIHQWPATLVQPVGSPLSLECTVEGTSNPNLYWYRQAAGRGLQLLFYSVGIGQISSEVPQNLSASRPQDRQFILSSKKLLLSDSGFYLCAWSGAGISNQPQHFGDGTRLSIL.

The table lists this clone with a count of one. The genes are TRBV29-1 and TRBJ2-5; 7 nucleotides line up with TRBD2. Germline CDR1 reads SQVTM; CDR2 reads ANQGSEA. The CDR3 extends over 13 amino acids. V shed 2 bases, J shed 5 bases, and the junction held 5 bases outside the gene matches. CDR3 residues: CSVETPGRETQYF. The CDR3 DNA is TGCAGCGTTGAAACTCCCGGGAGGGAGACCCAGTACTTC.

V gene TRBV5-4 combines with J gene TRBJ2-7; TRBD1 agrees at 9 bases. V gave up 1 base and J gave up 3 bases; unmatched junction bases: 5. There are 15 residues in the CDR3. The V gene's germline CDR1 is SGHNT and CDR2 YYREEE (reference sequence). The DNA of the CDR3 is TGTGCCAGCAGCTTGTCTGGGACAGGGAACTACGAGCAGTACTTC. Its protein is CASSLSGTGNYEQYF. The entire variable domain, with the rest obtained from reference TRBV5-4 and TRBJ2-7, is as follows: ETGVTQSPTHLIKTRGQQVTLRCSSQSGHNTVSWYQQALGQGPQFIFQYYREEENGRGNFPPRFSGLQFPNYSSELNVNALELDDSALYLCASSLSGTGNYEQYFGPGTRLTVT.

The CDR3 protein is CASSSGGPKNIQYF. As DNA, the CDR3 is TGTGCCAGCAGCTCCGGGGGGCCCAAAAACATTCAGTACTTC. This chain uses TRBV28 with TRBJ2-4, with D tentatively TRBD2 (7 bases). The CDR3 sequence is 14 residues long. Germline V lookup: CDR1 MDHEN, CDR2 SYDVKM. With 6 bases removed from V and 2 bases from J, the gap between germline ends came to 11 bases. Variable domain in full (rest from reference TRBV28 and TRBJ2-4): DVKVTQSSRYLVKRTGEKVFLECVQDMDHENMFWYRQDPGLGLRLIYFSYDVKMKEKGDIPEGYSVSREKKERFSLILESASTNQTSMYLCASSSGGPKNIQYFGAGTRLSVL.

In its sample, this clone was seen once. The chain links TRBV14 to TRBJ2-7, with D perhaps matching TRBD1 (5 bases). From germline, CDR1 is SGHDN and CDR2 FVKESK. The V end was cut by 1 base, the J end by 3 bases, with 7 bases between. The CDR3 spans 13 residues. The CDR3 sequence is CASSQGQYYEQYF. CDR3 sequence (DNA): TGTGCCAGCAGCCAAGGACAGTACTACGAGCAGTACTTC.

The chain uses TRBV4-2 and TRBJ2-7, with D hard to call. Germline values: CDR1 LGHNA, CDR2 YNFKEQ. This CDR3 comprises 13 residues. V was trimmed by 0 bases and J by 5 bases, leaving 8 bases between them. The CDR3 spells CASSQETRDEQYF. CDR3 in DNA: TGTGCCAGCAGCCAAGAGACCCGGGACGAGCAGTACTTC.

The V and J genes are TRBV5-5 and TRBJ2-1; 9 positions match TRBD2. The CDR3 sequence is 15 residues long. J lost 7 bases, V lost 2 bases, and 7 bases had no gene match. Germline V lookup: CDR1 SGHKS, CDR2 YYEKEE (reference sequence). The CDR3: CASSFSGSIGNEQFF. As DNA, the CDR3 is TGTGCCAGCAGCTTTAGCGGGAGTATCGGTAATGAGCAGTTCTTC.

The chain carries TRBV15 and TRBJ2-5; the D is unclear. The CDR3 extends over 14 amino acids. Germline lookup yields CDR1 LNHNV and CDR2 YYDKDF (reference sequence). V dropped 0 bases and J dropped 0 bases, with 5 bases sitting between them. DNA of the CDR3: TGTGCCACCAGCAGAGATTTGGACCAAGAGACCCAGTACTTC. Translating it yields CATSRDLDQETQYF.

CDR3 bases: TGTGCCAGCAGCTTGGTTAGTGGGGGATTGGACACTGAAGCTTTCTTT. This encodes CASSLVSGGLDTEAFF. The chain is built from TRBV5-4 and TRBJ1-1; D possibly corresponds to TRBD1 (5 bases). Trimming left V 0 bases short and J 3 bases short, with 15 bases between. There are 16 residues in the CDR3. Germline lookup yields CDR1 SGHNT and CDR2 YYREEE (reference sequence).